Included here is one T cell receptor beta chain sequence, with context. The data were taken from a study of T cell responses to AZD1222 COVID-19 vaccine. The assay was immunoSEQ multiplex PCR, and TCRdb's table has in-frame clones only and misses some. Of 75,000 to 100,000 clones in the sample, 75% to 90% were seen once. Trimming left V 5 bases short and J 5 bases short, with 13 bases between. Germline lookup yields CDR1 LGHDT and CDR2 YNNKEL (reference sequence). The CDR3 runs 13 residues. The chain has TRBV3-1 (or the pseudogene TRBV3-2) and TRBJ2-7; TRBD1 is a possible D gene (6 bases). The source material was peripheral blood, sampled on day 0 of AZD1222 vaccination. The source is an adult in good health. CDR3 amino acids: CASSFTGSDEQYF. The CDR3 DNA follows: TGTGCCAGCAGCTTTACAGGGTCGGACGAGCAGTACTTC.